These 22 T cell receptor beta chains came from one sample sequenced in a study of T cell changes during pregnancy in multiple sclerosis. The assay was immunoSEQ multiplex PCR, and TCRdb's table has in-frame clones only and misses some. The sample includes 84,000 or so clones, 94% seen only once; the top ten take roughly 2.5%. The sequenced sample was peripheral blood, obtained in the third trimester of pregnancy. The origin of the receptors is a female donor with multiple sclerosis, enrolled in a pregnancy study.

V and J are TRBV6-5 and TRBJ1-1, with TRBD1 matching 7 bases. Germline CDR1 and CDR2: MNHEY and SVGAGI. Losses at the gene ends were 7 bases for V and 5 bases for J; bases not matched to a gene: 13. This CDR3 is 15 amino acids long. The CDR3 sequence: CASTRNRGIGTEAFF. In nucleotides, the CDR3 is TGTGCCAGCACAAGGAACAGGGGTATAGGGACTGAAGCTTTCTTT.

The V call is TRBV4-1, the J call TRBJ2-7; 9 bases map to TRBD2. This CDR3 is built from 13 residues. Germline CDR1 and CDR2: MGHRA and YSYEKL. V gave up 4 bases and J gave up 4 bases; unmatched junction bases: 2. DNA of the CDR3: TGCGCCAGCAGCCGGCTAGCGGGATACGAGCAGTACTTC. Translating it yields CASSRLAGYEQYF.

CDR3 bases: TGTGCCAGCAGTGGCAGGGCCGGTCCGGATACGCAGTATTTT. This gives the protein CASSGRAGPDTQYF. The rearrangement links TRBV6-1 to TRBJ2-3; tentative D call: TRBD1 (5 bases). Per germline, CDR1 MNHNS and CDR2 SASEGT. V was pared by 4 bases and J by 6 bases, with 14 bases between. This CDR3 comprises 14 residues.

The chain links TRBV6-5 to TRBJ1-2, with a tentative D call TRBD1 (5 bases). Between the trimmed V and J ends, which lost 6 bases and 1 base, there was a span of 12 bases. Germline V gene data show CDR1 as MNHEY and CDR2 as SVGAGI. This CDR3 spans 14 amino acids. DNA for the CDR3: TGTGCCAGCAGCCCCCGACAGTATAACTATGGCTACACCTTC. It encodes CASSPRQYNYGYTF.

This chain uses TRBV4-1 with TRBJ1-4, with 9 nucleotides matching TRBD1. This CDR3 is built from 17 residues. Germline loops: CDR1 MGHRA, CDR2 YSYEKL. Trimming at V came to 8 bases and at J to 5 bases, leaving 15 bases not matched to a gene. The DNA of the CDR3 is TGCGCCAGCGCCGAGTTGGGACAGGGAGTGGCGAATGAAAAACTGTTTTTT. Protein product: CASAELGQGVANEKLFF.

CDR3 protein: CASSQELTSGFWDEQFF. The DNA of the CDR3 is TGTGCCAGCAGCCAAGAGTTAACTAGCGGGTTCTGGGATGAGCAGTTCTTC. V is TRBV14 and J is TRBJ2-1; TRBD2 matches 9 bases. With V trimmed by 0 bases and J by 8 bases, 11 bases remained unmatched. Germline CDR1 and CDR2: SGHDN and FVKESK. The length of the CDR3 is 17 residues.

The rearrangement uses TRBV25-1 and TRBJ1-2, with TRBD1 identical over 7 bases. This CDR3 is 12 amino acids long. Trimming at V came to 2 bases and at J to 6 bases, leaving 0 bases not matched to a gene. Germline values: CDR1 MGHDK, CDR2 SYGVNS. This CDR3 reads CASSEQGDGYTF. The CDR3 DNA sequence: TGTGCCAGCAGTGAACAGGGGGATGGCTACACCTTC.

The V and J genes are TRBV6-5 and TRBJ1-5; D gene uncertain. CDR1 and CDR2 (germline): MNHEY, SVGAGI. V lost 6 bases to trimming and J lost 1 base, with 10 bases between them. The CDR3 has 14 residues. The CDR3 DNA is TGTGCCAGCAGCTACCAGAAGAGCAATCAGCCCCAGCATTTT. Amino acid sequence: CASSYQKSNQPQHF.

The chain uses TRBV6-1 and TRBJ2-5; a weak D match, TRBD1 (6 bases). The germline gives CDR1 MNHNS, CDR2 SASEGT. CDR3 length: 16 amino acids. With 1 base removed from V and 4 bases from J, the gap between germline ends came to 16 bases. The CDR3 region is CASSEGQGILGETQYF. CDR3 nucleotide sequence: TGTGCCAGCAGTGAAGGGCAGGGGATACTCGGAGAGACCCAGTACTTC.

The chain recombines TRBV29-1 with TRBJ1-1; D gene ambiguous. Germline V CDR1 and CDR2: SQVTM, ANQGSEA. The germline V and J ends were trimmed by 7 bases and 1 base, with 10 bases remaining between them. There are 12 residues in the CDR3. CDR3 bases: TGCAGCGGACGAGAGGGGAACACTGAAGCTTTCTTT. Translating it yields CSGREGNTEAFF. Full variable domain (missing parts from reference TRBV29-1 and TRBJ1-1): SAVISQKPSRDICQRGTSLTIQCQVDSQVTMMFWYRQQPGQSLTLIATANQGSEATYESGFVIDKFPISRPNLTFSTLTVSNMSPEDSSIYLCSGREGNTEAFFGQGTRLTVV.

The chain links TRBV23-1 to TRBJ2-5, with TRBD1 matching 12 bases. TRBV23-1 belongs to the ORF category, with a function that is uncertain. There are 16 residues in the CDR3. Trimming took 2 bases from V and 7 from J; bases not matched to a gene: 8. CDR3 bases: TGCGCCAGCAGTCAAGCCGGGACAGGGGGCGCGGGGACCCAGTACTTC. Translation: CASSQAGTGGAGTQYF.

This rearrangement joins TRBV7-2 to TRBJ2-1; 8 nucleotides match TRBD2. The CDR3 is made up of 18 amino acids. V was clipped by 5 bases and J by 7 bases; unmatched bases: 19. Germline V lookup: CDR1 SGHTA, CDR2 FQGNSA. CDR3 amino acids: CASSHFPFGGADGNEQFF. CDR3 DNA sequence: TGTGCCAGCAGCCACTTTCCGTTCGGGGGGGCCGACGGGAATGAGCAGTTCTTC.

The chain is built from TRBV19 and TRBJ1-4; tentatively, D is TRBD1 (6 bases). The CDR3 sequence is 15 residues long. Trimming took off 5 bases at V and 3 bases at J, with 13 bases between the two ends. CDR1 is LNHDA, CDR2 SQIVND, per germline (reference sequence). The DNA for the CDR3 is TGTGCCAGTAGTCGCACAGGGTTAGCTAATGAAAAACTGTTTTTT. As protein: CASSRTGLANEKLFF.

The CDR3, as DNA: TGTGCCAGCACCCCGAGGGCAGGGGGCTTTGGCTACACCTTC. It is translated as CASTPRAGGFGYTF. The chain recombines TRBV21-1 with TRBJ1-2; the table gives TRBD1 as D, unverified against the DNA. TRBV21-1 is an annotated pseudogene. The CDR3 extends over 14 amino acids.

V is TRBV30 and J is TRBJ1-1; 8 positions match TRBD1. The CDR3 extends over 13 amino acids. Germline V gives CDR1 GTSNPN, CDR2 SVGIG (reference sequence). V lost 3 bases, J lost 4 bases, and 4 bases stayed unmatched. The CDR3 is CAWRQGTGTEAFF. The DNA for the CDR3 is TGTGCCTGGAGACAGGGGACAGGCACTGAAGCTTTCTTT.

V usage is TRBV4-1 and J usage is TRBJ2-1, with TRBD1 matching 8 bases. V shed 4 bases, J shed 7 bases, and the junction held 9 bases outside the gene matches. Looked up from germline, CDR1 is MGHRA and CDR2 is YSYEKL. The CDR3 runs 15 residues. The CDR3 DNA reads TGCGCCAGCAGCCTGAGACAGGGGTTGGGGAATGAGCAGTTCTTC. It yields the protein CASSLRQGLGNEQFF.

The rearrangement links TRBV4-1 to TRBJ2-3; 7 bases fit TRBD1. Germline-derived CDR1 and CDR2 are MGHRA and YSYEKL. J lost 4 bases, V lost 6 bases, and 4 bases had no gene match. The CDR3 consists of 13 residues. The CDR3 DNA follows: TGCGCCAGCAGAAGGGACAGTTCAGATACGCAGTATTTT. As protein: CASRRDSSDTQYF.

The CDR3 coding sequence is TGTGCCAGCAGTGACACGGGGAACCCGCAACGCGAGCAGTACTTC. Amino acids: CASSDTGNPQREQYF. This sequence joins TRBV6-6 and TRBJ2-7, with D perhaps matching TRBD2 (5 bases). The CDR3 loop spans 15 amino acids. Germline V gene lookup returns CDR1 MNHNY and CDR2 SVGAGI (reference sequence). The ends were cut back, 5 bases at V and 6 bases at J, with 20 bases in the middle.

The chain uses TRBV7-6 and TRBJ2-1; TRBD2 aligns across 7 bases. CDR3 length: 14 amino acids. CDR1 is SGHVS and CDR2 is FNYEAQ in the germline V gene. J gave up 2 bases and V 5 bases, and 3 bases lay outside the gene matches. For the CDR3, the DNA is TGTGCCAGCAGCCCCGGACTAGCCTACAATGAGCAGTTCTTC. Protein sequence: CASSPGLAYNEQFF.

The CDR3 spells CASSQARTGATYEQYF. The CDR3, as DNA: TGCGCCAGCAGTCAAGCCCGGACAGGAGCGACCTACGAGCAGTACTTC. The chain employs TRBV23-1 and TRBJ2-7; 7 nucleotides match TRBD1. TRBV23-1 is marked as an open reading frame, function uncertain. Trimming cost V 2 bases and J 2 bases; bases outside gene matches: 9. The CDR3 runs to 16 residues.

V gene TRBV18 combines with J gene TRBJ2-3; 7 nucleotides align to TRBD2. Looked up from germline, CDR1 is KGHSH and CDR2 is LQKENI. This CDR3 has 15 amino acids. The junction had 1 base not matched to a gene; V was cut back by 0 bases and J by 1 base. For the CDR3, the DNA is TGTGCCAGCTCACCACCTCGGGGGGGCACAGATACGCAGTATTTT. Protein sequence: CASSPPRGGTDTQYF.

This sequence joins TRBV18 and TRBJ2-7; maybe TRBD1 (5 bases). This CDR3 contains 16 residues. Trimming left V 3 bases short and J 1 base short, with 16 bases between. CDR1 is KGHSH and CDR2 is LQKENI in the germline V gene. The CDR3 nucleotides are TGTGCCAGCTCACCGTCTGAAGGGCACAGGTCCTACGAGCAGTACTTC. It is translated as CASSPSEGHRSYEQYF.